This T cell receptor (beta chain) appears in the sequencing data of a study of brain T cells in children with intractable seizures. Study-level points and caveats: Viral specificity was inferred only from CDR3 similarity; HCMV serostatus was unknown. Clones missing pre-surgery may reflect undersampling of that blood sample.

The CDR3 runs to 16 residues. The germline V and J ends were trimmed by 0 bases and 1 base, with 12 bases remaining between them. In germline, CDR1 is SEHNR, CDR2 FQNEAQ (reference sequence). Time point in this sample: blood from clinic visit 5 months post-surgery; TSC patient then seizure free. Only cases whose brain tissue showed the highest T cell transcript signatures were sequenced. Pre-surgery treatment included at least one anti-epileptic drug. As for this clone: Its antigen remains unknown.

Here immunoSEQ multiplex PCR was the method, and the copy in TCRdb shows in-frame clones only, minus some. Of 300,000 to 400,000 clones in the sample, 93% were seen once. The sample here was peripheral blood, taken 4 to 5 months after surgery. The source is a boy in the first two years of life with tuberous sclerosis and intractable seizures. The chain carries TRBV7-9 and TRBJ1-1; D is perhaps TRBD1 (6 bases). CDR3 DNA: TGTGCCAGCAGCTTAGCGTGGAGAGGGGGGAACACTGAAGCTTTCTTT. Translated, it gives CASSLAWRGGNTEAFF.